This record covers a single T cell receptor beta chain. Its antigen is as yet unknown. Every TCR beta cDNA library bore unique molecular identifiers. One entry per CDR3 protein results from TCRdb running MiXCR on the PCR reads. The sample consists of hundreds of thousands of distinct CDR3 sequences, more than 50% of them appearing once. This entry belongs to a study of post-analysis software for immune sequencing data. Overall study findings and caveats: Patients carried four or five TRBV segments more frequently than controls did, and TRBV5-6, TRBV5-1 and TRBV20-1 were among them.

Between the trimmed V and J ends, which lost 10 bases and 4 bases, there was a span of 13 bases. The CDR3 consists of 12 residues. Germline values: CDR1 ENHRY, CDR2 SYGVKD. The chain uses TRBV10-3 and TRBJ1-1; no reliable D call. Sequences were obtained from blood. The sequence was collected from a girl aged 2 to 10 with multiple sclerosis. The CDR3: CATVADGTEAFF. In DNA form, the CDR3 reads TGTGCCACCGTGGCGGACGGCACTGAAGCTTTCTTT.